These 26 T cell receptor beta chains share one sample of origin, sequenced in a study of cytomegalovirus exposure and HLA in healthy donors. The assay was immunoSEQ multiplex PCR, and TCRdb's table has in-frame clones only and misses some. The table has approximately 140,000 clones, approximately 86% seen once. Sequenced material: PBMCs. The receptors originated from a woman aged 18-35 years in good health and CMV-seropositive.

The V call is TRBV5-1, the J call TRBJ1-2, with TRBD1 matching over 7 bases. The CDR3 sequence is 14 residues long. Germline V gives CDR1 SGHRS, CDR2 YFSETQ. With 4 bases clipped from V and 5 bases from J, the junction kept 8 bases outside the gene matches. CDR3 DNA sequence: TGCGCCAGCAGCGGCGGACAGGCGTCTTATGGCTACACCTTC. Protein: CASSGGQASYGYTF.

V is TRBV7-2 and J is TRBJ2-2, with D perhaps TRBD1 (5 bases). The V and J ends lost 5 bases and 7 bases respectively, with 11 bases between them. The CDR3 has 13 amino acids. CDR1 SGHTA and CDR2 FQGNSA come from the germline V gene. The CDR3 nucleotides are TGTGCCAGCAGCGTTAGGGGCGGCGGGGAGCTGTTTTTT. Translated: CASSVRGGGELFF.

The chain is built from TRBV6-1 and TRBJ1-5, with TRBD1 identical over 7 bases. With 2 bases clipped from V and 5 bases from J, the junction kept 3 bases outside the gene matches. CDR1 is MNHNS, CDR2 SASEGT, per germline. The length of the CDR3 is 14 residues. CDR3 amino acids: CASSERQGDQPQHF. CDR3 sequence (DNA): TGTGCCAGCAGTGAACGACAGGGAGATCAGCCCCAGCATTTT.

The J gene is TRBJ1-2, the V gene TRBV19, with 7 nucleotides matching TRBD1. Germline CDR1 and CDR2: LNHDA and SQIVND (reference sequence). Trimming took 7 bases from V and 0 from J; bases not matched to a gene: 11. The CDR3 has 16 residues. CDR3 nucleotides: TGTGCCAGTAAGGGGGCTCGTAAGGAAGCTAACTATGGCTACACCTTC. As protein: CASKGARKEANYGYTF.

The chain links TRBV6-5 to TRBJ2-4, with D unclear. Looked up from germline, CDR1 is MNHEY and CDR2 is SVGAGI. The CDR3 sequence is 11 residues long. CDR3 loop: CVAGLGNIQYF. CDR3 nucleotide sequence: TGTGTGGCAGGTCTCGGAAACATTCAGTACTTC.

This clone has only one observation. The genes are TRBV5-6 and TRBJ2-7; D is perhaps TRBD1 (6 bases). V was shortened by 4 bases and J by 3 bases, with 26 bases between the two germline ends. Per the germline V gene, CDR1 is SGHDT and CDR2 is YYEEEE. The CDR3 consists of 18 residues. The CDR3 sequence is CASSSKHRTALINYEQYF. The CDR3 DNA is TGTGCCAGCAGCAGCAAACACCGGACAGCACTTATAAACTACGAGCAGTACTTC.

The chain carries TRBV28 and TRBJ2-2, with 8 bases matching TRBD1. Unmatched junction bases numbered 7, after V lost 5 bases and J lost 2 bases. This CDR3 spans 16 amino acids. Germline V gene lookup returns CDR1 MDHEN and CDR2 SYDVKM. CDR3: CASSTRQGPNTGELFF. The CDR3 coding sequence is TGTGCCAGCAGTACCCGACAGGGGCCCAACACCGGGGAGCTGTTTTTT.

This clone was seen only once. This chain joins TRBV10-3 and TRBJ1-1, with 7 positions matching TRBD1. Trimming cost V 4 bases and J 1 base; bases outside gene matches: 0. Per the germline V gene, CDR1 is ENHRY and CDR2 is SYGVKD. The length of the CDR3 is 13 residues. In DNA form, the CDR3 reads TGTGCCATCAGTGGGACAGGGAACACTGAAGCTTTCTTT. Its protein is CAISGTGNTEAFF.

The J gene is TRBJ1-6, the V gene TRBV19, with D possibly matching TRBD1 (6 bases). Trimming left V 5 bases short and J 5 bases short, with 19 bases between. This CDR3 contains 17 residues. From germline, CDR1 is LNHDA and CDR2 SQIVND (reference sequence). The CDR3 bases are TGTGCCAGTAGTCACCCGACAGGACCGTCGAATAATTCACCCCTCCACTTT. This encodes CASSHPTGPSNNSPLHF.

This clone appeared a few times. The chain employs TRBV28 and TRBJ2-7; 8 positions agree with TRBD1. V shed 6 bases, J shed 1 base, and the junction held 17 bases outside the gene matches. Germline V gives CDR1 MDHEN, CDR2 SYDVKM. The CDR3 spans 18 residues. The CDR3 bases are TGTGCCAGCAGACCCTCCGTCCCCCCGGACAGGGTGTCCTACGAGCAGTACTTC. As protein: CASRPSVPPDRVSYEQYF.

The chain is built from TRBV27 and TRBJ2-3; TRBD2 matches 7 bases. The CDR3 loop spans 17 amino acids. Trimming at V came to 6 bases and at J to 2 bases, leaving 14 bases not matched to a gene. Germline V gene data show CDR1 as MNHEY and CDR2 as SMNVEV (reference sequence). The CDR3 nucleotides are TGTGCCAGCAGCGCTAGCGGATTGATTTCCCCCACAGATACGCAGTATTTT. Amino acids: CASSASGLISPTDTQYF.

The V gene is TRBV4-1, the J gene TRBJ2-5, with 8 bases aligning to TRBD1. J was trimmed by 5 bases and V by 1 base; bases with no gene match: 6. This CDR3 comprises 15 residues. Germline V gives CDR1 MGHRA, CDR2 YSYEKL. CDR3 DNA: TGCGCCAGCAGCCAAGGGCAGGGGGCAGGGGAGACCCAGTACTTC. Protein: CASSQGQGAGETQYF.

The CDR3 is CASSFGRAGGKYEQYF. The CDR3 DNA reads as TGTGCCAGCAGCTTCGGCAGGGCCGGGGGGAAATACGAGCAGTACTTC. The J gene is TRBJ2-7, the V gene TRBV11-1; 7 positions match TRBD2. The CDR3 runs 16 residues. Per the germline V gene, CDR1 is SGHAT and CDR2 is FQDESV (reference sequence). V was clipped by 3 bases and J by 4 bases; unmatched bases: 12. The variable domain in full, with the rest retrieved from reference TRBV11-1 and TRBJ2-7, is EAEVAQSPRYKITEKSQAVAFWCDPISGHATLYWYRQILGQGPELLVQFQDESVVDDSQLPKDRFSAERLKGVDSTLKIQPAELGDSAMYLCASSFGRAGGKYEQYFGPGTRLTVT.

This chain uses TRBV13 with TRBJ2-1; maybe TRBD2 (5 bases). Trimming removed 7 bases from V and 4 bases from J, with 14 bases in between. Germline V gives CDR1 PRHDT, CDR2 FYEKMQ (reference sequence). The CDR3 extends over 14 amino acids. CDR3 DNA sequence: TGTGCCAGCAAGCGGCGGGCGGATTACAATGAGCAGTTCTTC. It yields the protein CASKRRADYNEQFF.

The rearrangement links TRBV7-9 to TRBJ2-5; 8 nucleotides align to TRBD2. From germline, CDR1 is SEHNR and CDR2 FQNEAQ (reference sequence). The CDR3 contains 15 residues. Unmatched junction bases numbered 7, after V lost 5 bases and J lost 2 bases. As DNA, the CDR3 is TGTGCCAGCAGCGCTGCTAGCGGGCTTCAAGAGACCCAGTACTTC. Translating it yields CASSAASGLQETQYF.

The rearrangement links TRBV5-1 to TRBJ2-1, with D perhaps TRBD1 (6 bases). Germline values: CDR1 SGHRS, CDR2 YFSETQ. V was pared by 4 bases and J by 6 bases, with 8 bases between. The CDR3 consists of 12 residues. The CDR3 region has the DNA TGCGCCAGCAGCGTACAGGGCAATGAGCAGTTCTTC. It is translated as CASSVQGNEQFF.

This CDR3 reads CASSLGRGAVTDTQYF. CDR3 nucleotide sequence: TGTGCCAGCAGCTTAGGCAGGGGAGCGGTCACAGATACGCAGTATTTT. This rearrangement joins TRBV5-4 to TRBJ2-3, with a tentative D call TRBD1 (6 bases). CDR1 and CDR2 from the germline V gene are SGHNT and YYREEE (reference sequence). Trimming took off 2 bases at V and 2 bases at J, with 15 bases between the two ends. This CDR3 has 16 residues.

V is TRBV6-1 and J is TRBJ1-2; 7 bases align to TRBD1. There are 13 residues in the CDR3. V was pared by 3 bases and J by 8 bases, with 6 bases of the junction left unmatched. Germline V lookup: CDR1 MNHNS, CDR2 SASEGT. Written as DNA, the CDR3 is TGTGCCAGCAGTGACAGGGGGTGGTTCGGCTACACCTTC. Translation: CASSDRGWFGYTF.

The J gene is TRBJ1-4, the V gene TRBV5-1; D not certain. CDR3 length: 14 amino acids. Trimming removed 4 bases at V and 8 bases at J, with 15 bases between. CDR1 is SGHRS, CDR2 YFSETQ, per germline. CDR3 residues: CASSPLPTSEKLFF. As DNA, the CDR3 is TGCGCCAGCAGCCCTCTCCCGACTTCGGAAAAACTGTTTTTT.

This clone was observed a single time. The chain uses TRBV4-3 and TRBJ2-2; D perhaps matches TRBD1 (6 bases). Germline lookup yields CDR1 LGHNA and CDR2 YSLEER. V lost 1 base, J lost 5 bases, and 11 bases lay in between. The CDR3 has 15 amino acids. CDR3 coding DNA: TGCGCCAGCAGCCAAGCACGCACAGGGACCGGGGAGCTGTTTTTT. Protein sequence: CASSQARTGTGELFF.

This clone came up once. The DNA for the CDR3 is TGTGCCAGCACAACGACAGGGGTGGACGGCTACACCTTC. It encodes CASTTTGVDGYTF. This chain links TRBV7-9 with TRBJ1-2; 8 nucleotides align to TRBD1. J was trimmed by 8 bases and V by 7 bases; bases with no gene match: 9. Germline CDR1 reads SEHNR; CDR2 reads FQNEAQ (reference sequence). This CDR3 comprises 13 residues.

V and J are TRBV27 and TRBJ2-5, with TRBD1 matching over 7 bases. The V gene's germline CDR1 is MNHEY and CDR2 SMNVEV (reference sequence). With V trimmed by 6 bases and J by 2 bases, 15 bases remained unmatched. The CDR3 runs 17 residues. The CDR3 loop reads CASSQAYRQGGQETQYF. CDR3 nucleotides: TGTGCCAGCAGCCAAGCCTATCGACAGGGTGGACAAGAGACCCAGTACTTC.

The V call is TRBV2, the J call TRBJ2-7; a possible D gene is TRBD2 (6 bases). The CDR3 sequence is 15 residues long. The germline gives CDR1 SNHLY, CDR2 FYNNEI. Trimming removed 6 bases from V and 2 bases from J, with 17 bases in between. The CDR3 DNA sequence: TGTGCCAGCAGCGACTCCGGGACTGGAACCTACGAGCAGTACTTC. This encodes CASSDSGTGTYEQYF.

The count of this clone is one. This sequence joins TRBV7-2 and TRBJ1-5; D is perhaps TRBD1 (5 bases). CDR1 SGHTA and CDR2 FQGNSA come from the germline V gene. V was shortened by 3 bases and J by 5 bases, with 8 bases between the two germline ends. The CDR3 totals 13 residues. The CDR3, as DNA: TGTGCCAGCAGCTTGACAGTCGATCAGCCCCAGCATTTT. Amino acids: CASSLTVDQPQHF. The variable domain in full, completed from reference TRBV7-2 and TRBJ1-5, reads GAGVSQSPSNKVTEKGKDVELRCDPISGHTALYWYRQSLGQGLEFLIYFQGNSAPDKSGLPSDRFSAERTGGSVSTLTIQRTQQEDSAVYLCASSLTVDQPQHFGDGTRLSIL.

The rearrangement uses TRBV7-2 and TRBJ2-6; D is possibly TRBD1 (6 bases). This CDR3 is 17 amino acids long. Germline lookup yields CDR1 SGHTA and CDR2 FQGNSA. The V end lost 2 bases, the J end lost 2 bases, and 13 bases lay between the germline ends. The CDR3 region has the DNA TGTGCCAGCAGCTTAAACCCCGCAGGGGCTGGGGCCAACGTCCTGACTTTC. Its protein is CASSLNPAGAGANVLTF.

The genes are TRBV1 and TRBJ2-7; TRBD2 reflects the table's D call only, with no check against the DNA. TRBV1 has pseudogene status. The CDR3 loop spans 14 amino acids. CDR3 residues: CTSSLRLSAYEQYF. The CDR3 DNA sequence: TGCACCAGCAGCCTGAGACTAAGCGCCTACGAGCAGTACTTC.